Below, 32 T cell receptor beta chains from the same sample are listed, as sequenced in a study of blood T cells in healthy people across ages. A second about 7 to 12 cycle PCR used barcoded and J-beta primers. TCRdb analysed the 5' RACE reads with MiXCR anew, one entry per CDR3 protein. This sample has around 2 million distinct CDR3 sequences, with around 40% found just once. The sample comprised blood. The receptors here all came from a human donor in good health.

V and J are TRBV20-1 and TRBJ2-5; D gene ambiguous. The CDR3 contains 12 residues. CDR1 and CDR2 (germline): DFQATT, SNEGSKA (reference sequence). V shed 8 bases and J shed 5 bases, with 15 bases lying between them. CDR3 in DNA: TGCAGTACTCCACATATAGGGGAGACCCAGTACTTC. It specifies CSTPHIGETQYF.

A few counts support this clonotype. The chain joins TRBV4-3 to TRBJ2-7; possible D gene TRBD1, 6 bases. The CDR3 is 16 residues long. Germline loops: CDR1 LGHNA, CDR2 YSLEER. Deletions cut 3 bases from V and 3 bases from J, with 18 bases between. CDR3 residues: CASSQSMGAGGYEQYF. The CDR3 nucleotides are TGCGCCAGCAGCCAGTCAATGGGGGCTGGGGGCTACGAGCAGTACTTC.

The V call is TRBV5-1, the J call TRBJ2-7; D is perhaps TRBD2 (5 bases). With the DNA end fitting TRBJ2-4 better, the J assignment may be wrong. The CDR3 runs 16 residues. The germline gives CDR1 SGHRS, CDR2 YFSETQ. The CDR3 spells CASSLNSVGRIDIQYF. The CDR3 DNA follows: TGCGCCAGCAGCTTGAATAGCGTCGGACGTATAGACATTCAGTACTTC.

V gene TRBV5-1 combines with J gene TRBJ2-1, with 15 bases lining up with TRBD2. The CDR3 contains 16 residues. Trimming at V came to 7 bases and at J to 1 base, leaving 3 bases not matched to a gene. Germline V gene sequence: CDR1 SGHRS, CDR2 YFSETQ. CDR3 sequence: CASGGTSGGSYNEQFF. The DNA for the CDR3 is TGCGCCAGCGGGGGGACTAGCGGGGGGTCCTACAATGAGCAGTTCTTC.

The V gene is TRBV5-1, the J gene TRBJ2-3; no reliable D call. CDR3 size: 14 residues. The germline V and J ends were trimmed by 0 bases and 4 bases, with 9 bases remaining between them. The germline V gene has CDR1 SGHRS and CDR2 YFSETQ. The CDR3 DNA follows: TGCGCCAGCAGCTTGGCGGTATCTCCAGATACGCAGTATTTT. Translation gives CASSLAVSPDTQYF. The entire variable domain, with the rest obtained from reference TRBV5-1 and TRBJ2-3, is as follows: KAGVTQTPRYLIKTRGQQVTLSCSPISGHRSVSWYQQTPGQGLQFLFEYFSETQRNKGNFPGRFSGRQFSNSRSEMNVSTLELGDSALYLCASSLAVSPDTQYFGPGTRLTVL.

The chain carries TRBV7-8 and TRBJ2-7; D may be TRBD1 (5 bases). The germline V gene encodes CDR1 SGHVS and CDR2 FQNEAQ. Trimming removed 4 bases from V and 2 bases from J, with 15 bases in between. CDR3 length equals 15 residues. This chain's CDR3 is CASSSLGRVTYEQYF. In nucleotides, the CDR3 is TGTGCCAGCAGCTCCCTCGGCAGGGTGACCTACGAGCAGTACTTC.

The V call is TRBV4-1, the J call TRBJ2-1; D might be TRBD2 (6 bases). Germline values: CDR1 MGHRA, CDR2 YSYEKL. The CDR3 extends over 14 amino acids. The V and J ends lost 4 bases and 10 bases respectively, with 17 bases between them. This chain's CDR3 is CASSLGTERFEQFF. In DNA form, the CDR3 reads TGCGCCAGCAGCCTTGGGACTGAAAGGTTCGAGCAGTTCTTC.

The rearrangement links TRBV5-6 to TRBJ1-6, with 9 bases identical to TRBD1. This CDR3 is 13 amino acids long. CDR1 and CDR2 (germline): SGHDT, YYEEEE. J was trimmed by 9 bases and V by 9 bases; bases with no gene match: 7. The chain's CDR3 is CATGTGPTSPLHF. DNA of the CDR3: TGTGCCACAGGGACAGGGCCAACTTCACCCCTCCACTTT.

This clonotype was seen only a few times. V is TRBV7-2 and J is TRBJ2-1; TRBD2 matches 7 bases. This CDR3 comprises 18 residues. Losses at the gene ends were 5 bases for V and 5 bases for J; bases not matched to a gene: 18. Germline CDR1 is SGHTA and CDR2 is FQGNSA. CDR3 sequence: CASSPSPKAGYLNNEQFF. CDR3 coding DNA: TGTGCCAGCAGCCCCAGTCCCAAAGCGGGGTACTTAAACAATGAGCAGTTCTTC.

In regard to this clonotype: One end of the junction is discordant with germline, which a read error may explain. The J gene is TRBJ1-4, the V gene TRBV5-1, with TRBD1 matching 7 bases. The CDR3 length is 13 residues. Germline V lookup: CDR1 SGHRS, CDR2 YFSETQ. The CDR3 is CASRETGFEKRFF. The CDR3 DNA follows: TGCGCCAGCAGGGAGACAGGGTTTGAAAAACGGTTTTTT.

This clonotype was seen more than once but under ten times. V gene TRBV12-3 or TRBV12-4 combines with J gene TRBJ2-4; D possibly matches TRBD1 or TRBD2 (5 bases each). The CDR3 length is 14 residues. Trimming stripped 5 bases from V and 10 bases from J, with 18 bases between. CDR3 bases: TGTGCCAGCAGTACCGGGGACGTACACGGAATTCAGTACTTC. This gives the protein CASSTGDVHGIQYF.

The CDR3 DNA is TGTGCCAGCAGTTCACCATTACGTGTCGCCAGATATGGCTACACCTTC. This codes for CASSSPLRVARYGYTF. The V gene is TRBV28, the J gene TRBJ1-2; D is unresolved. The CDR3 is 16 amino acids. Germline CDR1 reads MDHEN; CDR2 reads SYDVKM. Between the trimmed V and J ends, which lost 4 bases and 5 bases, there was a span of 20 bases.

This chain links TRBV18 with TRBJ1-2; possible D gene TRBD1, 6 bases. Per the germline V gene, CDR1 is KGHSH and CDR2 is LQKENI. V lost 2 bases and J lost 0, with 13 bases in between. CDR3 length: 16 residues. The CDR3 loop reads CASSPEKAGANYGYTF. The CDR3 DNA follows: TGTGCCAGCTCACCAGAGAAGGCAGGGGCTAACTATGGCTACACCTTC.

The chain couples TRBV20-1 to TRBJ2-6; D unresolved. The CDR3 runs 14 residues. Per the germline V gene, CDR1 is DFQATT and CDR2 is SNEGSKA (reference sequence). V was shortened by 0 bases and J by 4 bases, with 7 bases between the two germline ends. The CDR3 DNA follows: TGCAGTGCTAGAGACGTAACCGGGGCCAACGTCCTGACTTTC. Translated: CSARDVTGANVLTF.

The count of this clonotype is one. The chain uses TRBV9 and TRBJ1-2; 9 bases are shared with TRBD1. This CDR3 is built from 15 residues. Germline-derived CDR1 and CDR2 are SGDLS and YYNGEE. Trimming took 3 bases from V and 8 from J; bases not matched to a gene: 11. CDR3 coding DNA: TGTGCCAGCAGCGGATGGACAGGGGCATCGGGAGGCTACACCTTC. This codes for CASSGWTGASGGYTF. Full variable domain (outside the CDR3, taken from reference TRBV9 and TRBJ1-2): DSGVTQTPKHLITATGQRVTLRCSPRSGDLSVYWYQQSLDQGLQFLIQYYNGEERAKGNILERFSAQQFPDLHSELNLSSLELGDSALYFCASSGWTGASGGYTFGSGTRLTVV.

This chain links TRBV12-3 or TRBV12-4 with TRBJ2-7; 9 bases map to TRBD1. V dropped 5 bases and J dropped 1; count of bases not matched to a gene: 15. The CDR3 totals 18 residues. CDR3 region: CASSPTHFRQGGSYEQYF. DNA of the CDR3: TGTGCCAGCAGTCCTACTCATTTTCGACAGGGGGGTTCCTACGAGCAGTACTTC.

V usage is TRBV14 and J usage is TRBJ1-3; 8 bases are a match to TRBD1. The germline V gene encodes CDR1 SGHDN and CDR2 FVKESK. The V gene end was trimmed by 2 bases and the J gene end by 4 bases; junction bases not matched to a gene: 4. CDR3 length: 15 residues. The CDR3 nucleotides are TGTGCCAGCAGCCAATACAGGGGGAGAGGAAACACCATATATTTT. This encodes CASSQYRGRGNTIYF.

The chain has TRBV29-1 and TRBJ2-4, with 8 nucleotides matching TRBD2. The junction had 14 bases not matched to a gene; V was cut back by 7 bases and J by 3 bases. The V gene's germline CDR1 is SQVTM and CDR2 ANQGSEA. The CDR3 spans 16 residues. The CDR3 region has the DNA TGCAGCGCGGGAGGCGTCGGGGGGGCCGGCAAAAACATTCAGTACTTC. This encodes CSAGGVGGAGKNIQYF.

The chain combines TRBV7-9 with TRBJ1-2; D call uncertain. The CDR3 extends over 15 amino acids. CDR1 and CDR2 from the germline V gene are SEHNR and FQNEAQ (reference sequence). The V end lost 4 bases, the J end lost 8 bases, and 20 bases lay between the germline ends. This chain's CDR3 is CASSWDGYARGGYTF. The DNA for the CDR3 is TGTGCCAGCAGCTGGGATGGTTACGCCCGTGGAGGCTACACCTTC.

This clonotype was picked up many times. The chain has TRBV27 and TRBJ2-6; 7 bases line up with TRBD1. The V gene's germline CDR1 is MNHEY and CDR2 SMNVEV (reference sequence). V shed 5 bases and J 2 bases; nucleotides not matched to a gene: 3. CDR3 length equals 15 residues. In DNA, the CDR3 is TGTGCCAGCAGTGGAACAGGGGCTGGGGCCAACGTCCTGACTTTC. It codes for CASSGTGAGANVLTF.

This clonotype has just a few counts. This rearrangement joins TRBV10-3 to TRBJ2-7, with TRBD1 identical over 12 bases. This CDR3 spans 14 amino acids. CDR1 and CDR2 from the germline V gene are ENHRY and SYGVKD. After removal of 8 bases from V and 7 bases from J, the junction contained 9 bases not matched to a gene. The CDR3 nucleotides read TGTGCCATCGTCCCGGGACAGGGGGCGTCGGAGCAGTACTTC. Its translation is CAIVPGQGASEQYF.

V gene TRBV7-8 combines with J gene TRBJ1-1; D is uncertain. Trimming shortened V by 5 bases and J by 5 bases, and 21 bases separated the two germline ends. This CDR3 has 16 residues. Per germline, CDR1 SGHVS and CDR2 FQNEAQ. The CDR3 nucleotides read TGTGCCAGCAGCCCCAGACCTAAACTAGGTAGTACTGAAGCTTTCTTT. It codes for CASSPRPKLGSTEAFF.

This chain joins TRBV4-1 and TRBJ1-5, with TRBD1 identical over 7 bases. This CDR3 is built from 17 residues. Germline V CDR1 and CDR2: MGHRA, YSYEKL. V shed 3 bases and J 2 bases; nucleotides not matched to a gene: 10. The CDR3 here is CASSHGAARGGNQPQHF. CDR3 nucleotides: TGCGCCAGCAGCCATGGGGCGGCCAGGGGGGGCAATCAGCCCCAGCATTTT.

In its sample, this clonotype was seen a few times. This chain joins TRBV29-1 and TRBJ2-1; possibly TRBD2 for D (5 bases). The CDR3 totals 15 residues. The V gene lost 0 bases and the J gene lost 2 bases, with 11 bases spanning the gap. CDR1 and CDR2 from the germline V gene are SQVTM and ANQGSEA. CDR3 DNA sequence: TGCAGCGTTGAAGATGGGGAGTTGGCCTACAATGAGCAGTTCTTC. Translated: CSVEDGELAYNEQFF.

This chain connects TRBV4-3 to TRBJ1-1; maybe TRBD1 (5 bases). Germline CDR1 and CDR2: LGHNA and YSLEER. The V end was cut by 0 bases, the J end by 4 bases, with 12 bases between. The CDR3 sequence is 15 residues long. Written as DNA, the CDR3 is TGCGCCAGCAGCCAAGACGCAGGGATCGGCACTGAAGCTTTCTTT. This encodes CASSQDAGIGTEAFF.

The chain combines TRBV14 with TRBJ2-3; no clear D gene. V was pared by 7 bases and J by 5 bases, with 16 bases between. The CDR3 is 14 residues long. In germline, CDR1 is SGHDN, CDR2 FVKESK. The CDR3 sequence is CASTMVYPGDTQYF. The CDR3, as DNA: TGTGCCAGCACTATGGTCTACCCGGGAGATACGCAGTATTTT.

This clonotype came up many times. One end of the junction varies from germline; a read error may be responsible. The chain has TRBV5-1 and TRBJ2-7; 7 nucleotides align to TRBD1. The V gene's germline CDR1 is SGHRS and CDR2 YFSETQ. The CDR3 contains 14 residues. The CDR3 region has the DNA TGTGCCAGCAGCTTGGTGGGACAGACCTACGAGCAGTACTTC. Translation gives CASSLVGQTYEQYF.

Only a few counts were recorded for this clonotype. V is TRBV10-3 and J is TRBJ2-3; D not certain. The V gene's germline CDR1 is ENHRY and CDR2 SYGVKD. The V end lost 2 bases, the J end lost 3 bases, and 9 bases lay between the germline ends. There are 14 residues in the CDR3. CDR3 nucleotides: TGTGCCATCAGTGAGGGTCTGGGGACAGATACGCAGTATTTT. It specifies CAISEGLGTDTQYF.

In its sample, this clonotype was seen once. The rearrangement links TRBV4-3 to TRBJ2-5; D possibly uses TRBD1 or TRBD2 (5 bases each). This CDR3 is 17 amino acids long. Germline V lookup: CDR1 LGHNA, CDR2 YSLEER. With 1 base removed from V and 3 bases from J, the gap between germline ends came to 18 bases. Written as DNA, the CDR3 is TGCGCCAGCAGCCAAGGATATTTAGTACAGGAGGAAGAGACCCAGTACTTC. Translation: CASSQGYLVQEEETQYF.

The rearrangement joins TRBV7-3 to TRBJ2-1, with TRBD1 matching over 9 bases. The CDR3 length is 14 residues. Germline CDR1 and CDR2: SGHTA and FQGTGA. J was trimmed by 10 bases and V by 4 bases; bases with no gene match: 8. The CDR3 here is CASSSRDRAYEQFF. CDR3 nucleotide sequence: TGTGCCAGCAGCTCCCGGGACAGGGCATACGAGCAGTTCTTC.

The rearrangement links TRBV6-2 or TRBV6-3 to TRBJ2-5; perhaps TRBD1 as D (5 bases). The germline gives CDR1 MNHEY, CDR2 SVGEGT. The CDR3 totals 12 residues. V was cut by 5 bases and J by 11 bases, with 15 bases left in between. Here the CDR3 reads CASSPRQPQQYF. The CDR3 DNA reads as TGTGCCAGCAGTCCCCGACAGCCCCAGCAGTACTTC.

The chain uses TRBV5-1 and TRBJ2-1; TRBD2 matches at 7 bases. J gave up 0 bases and V 4 bases, and 13 bases lay outside the gene matches. From germline, CDR1 is SGHRS and CDR2 YFSETQ. This CDR3 has 18 residues. CDR3 bases: TGCGCCAGCAGCCCCAAGCTAGTCCGGACTAGCTCCTACAATGAGCAGTTCTTC. Its translation is CASSPKLVRTSSYNEQFF.